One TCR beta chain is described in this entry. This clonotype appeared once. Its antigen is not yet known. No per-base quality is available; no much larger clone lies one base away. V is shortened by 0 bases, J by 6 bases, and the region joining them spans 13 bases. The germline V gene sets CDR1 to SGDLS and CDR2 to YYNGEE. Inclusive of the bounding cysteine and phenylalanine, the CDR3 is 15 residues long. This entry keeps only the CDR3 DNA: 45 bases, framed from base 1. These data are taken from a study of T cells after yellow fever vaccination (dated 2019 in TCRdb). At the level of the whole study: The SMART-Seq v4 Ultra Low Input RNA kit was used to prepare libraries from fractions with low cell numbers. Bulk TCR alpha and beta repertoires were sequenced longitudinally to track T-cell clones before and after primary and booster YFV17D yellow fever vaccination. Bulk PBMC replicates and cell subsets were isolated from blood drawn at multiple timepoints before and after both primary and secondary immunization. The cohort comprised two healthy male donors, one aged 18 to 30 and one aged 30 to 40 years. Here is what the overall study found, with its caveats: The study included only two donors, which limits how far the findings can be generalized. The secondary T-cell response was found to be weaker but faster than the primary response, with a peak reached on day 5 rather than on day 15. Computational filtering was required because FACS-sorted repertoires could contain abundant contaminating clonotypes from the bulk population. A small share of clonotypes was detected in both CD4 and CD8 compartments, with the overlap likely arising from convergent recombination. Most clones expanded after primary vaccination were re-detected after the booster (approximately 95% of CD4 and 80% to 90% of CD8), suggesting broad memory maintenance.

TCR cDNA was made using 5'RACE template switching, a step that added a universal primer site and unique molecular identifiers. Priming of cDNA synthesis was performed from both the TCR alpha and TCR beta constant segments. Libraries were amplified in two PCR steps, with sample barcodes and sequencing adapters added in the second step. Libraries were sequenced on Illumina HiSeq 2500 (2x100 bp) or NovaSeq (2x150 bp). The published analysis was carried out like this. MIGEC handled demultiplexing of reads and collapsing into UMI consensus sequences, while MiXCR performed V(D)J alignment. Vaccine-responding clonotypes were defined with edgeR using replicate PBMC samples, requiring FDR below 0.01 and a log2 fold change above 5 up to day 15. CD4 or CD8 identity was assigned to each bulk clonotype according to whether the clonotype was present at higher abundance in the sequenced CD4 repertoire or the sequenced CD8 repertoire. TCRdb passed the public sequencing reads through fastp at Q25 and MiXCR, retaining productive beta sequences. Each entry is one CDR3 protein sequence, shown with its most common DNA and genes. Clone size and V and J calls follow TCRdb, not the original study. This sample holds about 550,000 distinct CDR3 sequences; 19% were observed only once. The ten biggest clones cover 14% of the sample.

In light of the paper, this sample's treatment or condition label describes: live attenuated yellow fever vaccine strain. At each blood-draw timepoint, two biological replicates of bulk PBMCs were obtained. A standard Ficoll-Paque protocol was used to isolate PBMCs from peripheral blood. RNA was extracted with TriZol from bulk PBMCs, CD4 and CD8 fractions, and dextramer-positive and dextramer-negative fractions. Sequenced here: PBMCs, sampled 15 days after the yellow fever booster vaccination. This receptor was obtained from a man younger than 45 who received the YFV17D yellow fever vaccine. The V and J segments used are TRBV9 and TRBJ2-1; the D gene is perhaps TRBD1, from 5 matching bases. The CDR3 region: CASSVVGAVGNEQFF. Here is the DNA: TGTGCCAGCAGCGTAGTAGGGGCCGTTGGCAATGAGCAGTTCTTC.